The TCR beta chain under discussion was sequenced for a study of cytomegalovirus exposure and HLA in healthy donors. Primers: 60 Vbeta forward and 13 Jbeta reverse. Libraries were prepared by immunoSEQ multiplex PCR; TCRdb keeps only in-frame clonotypes and omits some of them. This table has about 200,000 clones, 79% appearing once. This clone occurred a few times. The CDR3 has 14 residues. V was shortened by 0 bases and J by 9 bases, with 12 bases between the two germline ends. Germline V gene sequence: CDR1 MNHNS, CDR2 SASEGT. This receptor was taken from a man in his fifties or sixties in good health and CMV-seronegative. This chain links TRBV6-1 with TRBJ1-5; D not resolved. The sequenced sample was PBMCs. The CDR3 loop is CASSEALDSTPQHF. In nucleotides, the CDR3 is TGTGCCAGCAGTGAAGCGCTAGATAGTACGCCCCAGCATTTT.